Shown below are 27 T cell receptor beta chains from a single sample sequenced in a study of blood T cell repertoires in COVID-19 (dated by TCRdb to 2020 to 2022). Library creation used the immunoSEQ multiplex PCR assay. TCRdb re-hosts the immuneACCESS table, in-frame sequences only. Its copies lack some clones; in the studies checked, an unresolved V gene accounts for under half of them, and the cause for the rest is not known. This sample comprises under 12,000 clones, 84% of them detected only once. The ten largest clonotypes hold under 40% of the sample. Material for sequencing was peripheral blood. These receptors were collected from a man aged 50 to 59 with active COVID-19.

This chain joins TRBV27 and TRBJ2-3, with a weak D call TRBD2 (6 bases). CDR3 size: 16 residues. V lost 0 bases to trimming and J lost 6 bases, with 16 bases between them. Germline-derived CDR1 and CDR2 are MNHEY and SMNVEV (reference sequence). CDR3 DNA sequence: TGTGCCAGCAGTTTATCGGGACTGCCCTCCACGGATACGCAGTATTTT. Translated: CASSLSGLPSTDTQYF.

The rearrangement links TRBV7-9 to TRBJ2-1; TRBD1 matches 7 bases. With 1 base clipped from V and 6 bases from J, the junction kept 6 bases outside the gene matches. The CDR3 has 15 residues. The germline CDR1 and CDR2 sequences are SEHNR and FQNEAQ (reference sequence). CDR3: CASSLEAGGPNEQFF. The CDR3 region has the DNA TGTGCCAGCAGCTTAGAGGCAGGGGGTCCCAATGAGCAGTTCTTC.

The V and J genes are TRBV7-8 and TRBJ2-7; TRBD2 matches at 13 bases. The CDR3 spans 18 residues. V was pared by 5 bases and J by 1 base, with 11 bases of the junction left unmatched. Germline CDR1 and CDR2: SGHVS and FQNEAQ. The CDR3 region is CASSNQLAGGPKSYEQYF. The CDR3 DNA is TGTGCCAGCAGCAACCAACTAGCGGGAGGGCCCAAGTCCTACGAGCAGTACTTC.

This rearrangement joins TRBV11-1 to TRBJ2-7, with D tentatively TRBD1 (5 bases). Germline V lookup: CDR1 SGHAT, CDR2 FQDESV (reference sequence). The CDR3 totals 14 residues. The V and J ends lost 1 base and 4 bases respectively, with 11 bases between them. CDR3 sequence: CASSLGGQLYEQYF. The CDR3 DNA sequence: TGTGCCAGCAGCTTAGGAGGACAACTTTACGAGCAGTACTTC.

This clone was recorded once. V is TRBV20-1 and J is TRBJ2-1, with D perhaps matching TRBD1 (6 bases). Trimming shortened V by 4 bases and J by 8 bases, and 9 bases separated the two germline ends. CDR3 length equals 11 residues. CDR1 is DFQATT and CDR2 is SNEGSKA in the germline V gene (reference sequence). The CDR3, as DNA: TGCAGTGCTACAGGGGTGGATGAGCAGTTCTTC. Its protein product is CSATGVDEQFF.

The V call is TRBV9, the J call TRBJ2-1, with D possibly TRBD2 on 5 matching bases. CDR1 and CDR2 from the germline V gene are SGDLS and YYNGEE. The CDR3 spans 13 residues. V lost 3 bases and J 4 bases, leaving 8 bases between the germline ends. The CDR3: CASSDTSYNEQFF. The CDR3 region has the DNA TGTGCCAGCAGCGACACTAGTTACAATGAGCAGTTCTTC.

The J gene is TRBJ1-2, the V gene TRBV5-4; no clear D gene. The CDR3 totals 12 residues. Germline CDR1 reads SGHNT; CDR2 reads YYREEE (reference sequence). V was shortened by 4 bases and J by 4 bases, with 8 bases between the two germline ends. CDR3 DNA: TGTGCCAGCAGCGAGGGCAGCTATGGCTACACCTTC. Encoded protein: CASSEGSYGYTF.

The V gene is TRBV6-1, the J gene TRBJ1-1; unclear D gene. The CDR3 runs to 14 residues. Trimming took 2 bases from V and 0 from J, leaving 7 bases between them. The germline gives CDR1 MNHNS, CDR2 SASEGT. Written as DNA, the CDR3 is TGTGCCAGCAGTGAATTTCACATGAACACTGAAGCTTTCTTT. It specifies CASSEFHMNTEAFF.

This clone was picked up one time. V usage is TRBV29-1 and J usage is TRBJ2-3, with TRBD2 identical over 11 bases. V was clipped by 4 bases and J by 6 bases; unmatched bases: 12. The V gene's germline CDR1 is SQVTM and CDR2 ANQGSEA. The CDR3 contains 16 residues. The CDR3 region has the DNA TGCAGCGTTGGGGGTGGGACTAGCGGCCTTGGGGATACGCAGTATTTT. Translating it yields CSVGGGTSGLGDTQYF.

This clone was picked up one time. The J gene is TRBJ2-6, the V gene TRBV6-5; D remains ambiguous. CDR3 length equals 13 residues. CDR1 is MNHEY and CDR2 is SVGAGI in the germline V gene. The germline V and J ends were trimmed by 8 bases and 0 bases, with 5 bases remaining between them. The chain's CDR3 is CASLYSGANVLTF. The CDR3 coding sequence is TGTGCCAGCCTATACTCTGGGGCCAACGTCCTGACTTTC.

The V gene is TRBV4-1, the J gene TRBJ2-1; the D gene is possibly TRBD1 (5 bases). The CDR3 runs 17 residues. Trimming left V 1 base short and J 6 bases short, with 19 bases between. Germline V gives CDR1 MGHRA, CDR2 YSYEKL. This chain's CDR3 is CASSQVIPGPGINEQFF. CDR3 nucleotides: TGCGCCAGCAGCCAAGTCATCCCCGGGCCAGGGATCAATGAGCAGTTCTTC.

V is TRBV5-3 and J is TRBJ2-3; 8 bases match TRBD2. TRBV5-3 has ORF status, its function being uncertain. This CDR3 comprises 16 residues. J was trimmed by 4 bases and V by 4 bases; bases with no gene match: 11. CDR3 DNA: TGTGCCAGAAGCCCTCGGGAGGGGAAAGACCCAGATACGCAGTATTTT. Translated: CARSPREGKDPDTQYF.

The rearrangement links TRBV10-1 to TRBJ2-4; possibly TRBD1 for D (5 bases). Germline values: CDR1 WNHNN, CDR2 SYGVQD (reference sequence). V was clipped by 2 bases and J by 1 base, with 21 bases between them. The CDR3 has 19 residues. CDR3 amino acids: CASSERQGYGVLAKNIQYF. CDR3 bases: TGCGCCAGCAGTGAGAGGCAGGGATATGGAGTTTTGGCCAAAAACATTCAGTACTTC.

V is TRBV19 and J is TRBJ2-3, with D possibly being TRBD2 (6 bases). Between the trimmed V and J ends, which lost 1 base and 2 bases, there was a span of 10 bases. This CDR3 region has 15 residues. CDR1 LNHDA and CDR2 SQIVND come from the germline V gene (reference sequence). The CDR3 sequence: CASSIVAGTTDTQYF. As DNA, the CDR3 is TGTGCCAGTAGTATAGTTGCGGGAACCACAGATACGCAGTATTTT.

The genes are TRBV28 and TRBJ2-6; D gene unclear. V lost 2 bases to trimming and J lost 4 bases, with 9 bases between them. Germline CDR1 reads MDHEN; CDR2 reads SYDVKM. The CDR3 is 15 residues long. For the CDR3, the DNA is TGTGCCAGCAGTTTAATTGGGCCAGGGGCCAACGTCCTGACTTTC. Translated, it gives CASSLIGPGANVLTF.

The chain employs TRBV5-1 and TRBJ2-7; a possible D gene is TRBD2 (5 bases). The CDR3 contains 13 residues. Germline V gene sequence: CDR1 SGHRS, CDR2 YFSETQ. V was trimmed by 2 bases and J by 6 bases, leaving 12 bases between them. Written as DNA, the CDR3 is TGCGCCAGCAGCTTTGGCGGGCTAGGCGAGCAGTACTTC. Protein product: CASSFGGLGEQYF.

This chain connects TRBV15 to TRBJ1-2, with 10 bases aligning to TRBD1. Germline values: CDR1 LNHNV, CDR2 YYDKDF (reference sequence). V gave up 3 bases and J gave up 2 bases; unmatched junction bases: 15. The CDR3 extends over 19 amino acids. The CDR3, as DNA: TGTGCCACCAGCAGTGCGATAACATGGGACAGGGGAATAAACTATGGCTACACCTTC. Amino acids: CATSSAITWDRGINYGYTF.

The chain combines TRBV5-1 with TRBJ2-1; 7 nucleotides line up with TRBD2. CDR1 is SGHRS, CDR2 YFSETQ, per germline. The CDR3 extends over 11 amino acids. The junction had 7 bases not matched to a gene; V was cut back by 4 bases and J by 15 bases. The CDR3 DNA reads TGCGCCAGCAGCCTACTGGGACTACCGTTCTTC. Amino acid sequence: CASSLLGLPFF.

This rearrangement joins TRBV15 to TRBJ2-3, with TRBD2 identical over 12 bases. This CDR3 is 19 amino acids long. V was pared by 3 bases and J by 1 base, with 11 bases of the junction left unmatched. Germline assignment: CDR1 LNHNV and CDR2 YYDKDF (reference sequence). This CDR3 is CATSSTLAGGMAGTDTQYF. DNA for the CDR3: TGTGCCACCAGCAGTACGCTAGCGGGAGGGATGGCGGGCACAGATACGCAGTATTTT.

This clone was observed a few times. This sequence joins TRBV9 and TRBJ1-2, with 7 bases matching TRBD1. Looked up from germline, CDR1 is SGDLS and CDR2 is YYNGEE. V lost 0 bases to trimming and J lost 4 bases; unmatched junction nucleotides: 3. CDR3 length: 14 amino acids. CDR3 amino acids: CASSVARDSYGYTF. CDR3 sequence (DNA): TGTGCCAGCAGCGTAGCTCGGGACAGCTATGGCTACACCTTC.

This clone appeared a single time. The chain recombines TRBV30 with TRBJ2-5; 11 nucleotides line up with TRBD2. Trimming at V came to 4 bases and at J to 4 bases, leaving 5 bases not matched to a gene. Germline V gene lookup returns CDR1 GTSNPN and CDR2 SVGIG (reference sequence). This CDR3 region has 14 residues. CDR3 loop: CAWTIAGGRETQYF. As DNA, the CDR3 is TGTGCCTGGACAATAGCGGGAGGGAGAGAGACCCAGTACTTC.

CDR3 sequence (DNA): TGTGCCACCAGCGGTCTTGCAGTCTACGAGCAGTACTTC. Encoded protein: CATSGLAVYEQYF. V gene TRBV15 combines with J gene TRBJ2-7; D not certain. The germline CDR1 and CDR2 sequences are LNHNV and YYDKDF (reference sequence). V gave up 5 bases and J gave up 3 bases, with 11 bases separating them. The CDR3 loop spans 13 amino acids.

The genes are TRBV6-6 and TRBJ2-1; 11 bases match TRBD2. CDR3 length equals 16 residues. Germline lookup yields CDR1 MNHNY and CDR2 SVGAGI (reference sequence). Germline trimming cut 4 bases from V and 7 bases from J; bases unmatched to any gene: 9. CDR3 coding DNA: TGTGCCAGCAGTTCCCTACTAGCGGGAGCTTCGAATGAGCAGTTCTTC. As protein: CASSSLLAGASNEQFF.

The chain joins TRBV9 to TRBJ2-7, with 7 bases fitting TRBD1. This CDR3 comprises 14 residues. The V segment lost 0 bases and the J segment 4 bases; nucleotides outside the gene matches: 4. In germline, CDR1 is SGDLS, CDR2 YYNGEE. The CDR3 DNA follows: TGTGCCAGCAGCGTAGGCCAGGGGGAATACGAGCAGTACTTC. Translating it yields CASSVGQGEYEQYF.

This rearrangement joins TRBV7-8 to TRBJ2-5; D not resolved. The V end lost 1 base, the J end lost 0 bases, and 9 bases lay between the germline ends. The V gene's germline CDR1 is SGHVS and CDR2 FQNEAQ. The CDR3 loop spans 15 amino acids. The CDR3 loop is CASSLGPQYQETQYF. In nucleotides, the CDR3 is TGTGCCAGCAGCTTAGGCCCACAGTACCAAGAGACCCAGTACTTC.

V is TRBV5-1 and J is TRBJ2-3, with 11 bases lining up with TRBD2. The germline V gene encodes CDR1 SGHRS and CDR2 YFSETQ. This CDR3 comprises 19 residues. With V trimmed by 2 bases and J by 5 bases, 16 bases remained unmatched. As DNA, the CDR3 is TGCGCCAGCAGCTTCCTATCTAGCGGGAGGAACCTAAAGGGAGATACGCAGTATTTT. Protein: CASSFLSSGRNLKGDTQYF.

By share, this clone counts as large. This chain uses TRBV28 with TRBJ2-7, with TRBD2 identical over 9 bases. Per germline, CDR1 MDHEN and CDR2 SYDVKM. Trimming at V came to 8 bases and at J to 4 bases, leaving 9 bases not matched to a gene. This CDR3 region has 14 residues. The CDR3 nucleotides are TGTGCCAGCTTTCCAGCGGGAGGCAGTTACGAGCAGTACTTC. Translated: CASFPAGGSYEQYF.